What follows are 11 T cell receptor beta chains derived from one specimen sequenced in a study of blood T cell repertoires in COVID-19. The assay was immunoSEQ multiplex PCR, and TCRdb's table has in-frame clones only and misses some. The sample has about 280,000 clones; 65% to 90% are singletons. Sequenced material: peripheral blood. The source of these receptors is a human donor in a cohort sampled during active COVID-19.

The chain has TRBV24-1 and TRBJ1-1; a possible D gene is TRBD1 (5 bases). The CDR3 covers 12 residues. Germline V lookup: CDR1 KGHDR, CDR2 SFDVKD. Trimming took off 9 bases at V and 11 bases at J, with 18 bases between the two ends. CDR3 amino acids: CATLSGAGDAFF. The CDR3 DNA is TGTGCCACCCTTAGCGGCGCGGGGGACGCTTTCTTT.

The chain joins TRBV30 to TRBJ2-7; unclear D gene. CDR1 GTSNPN and CDR2 SVGIG come from the germline V gene (reference sequence). The CDR3 sequence is 13 residues long. The ends were cut back, 0 bases at V and 0 bases at J, with 6 bases in the middle. CDR3 amino acids: CAWSVEVSYEQYF. The CDR3 DNA reads TGTGCCTGGAGTGTCGAGGTCTCCTACGAGCAGTACTTC.

This rearrangement joins TRBV6-1 to TRBJ1-3; D may be TRBD1 (5 bases). The CDR3 length is 15 residues. V lost 1 base and J 4 bases, leaving 11 bases between the germline ends. CDR1 and CDR2 (germline): MNHNS, SASEGT. CDR3 in DNA: TGTGCCAGCAGTGAAGTGGAGGGGCGGGGAAACACCATATATTTT. As protein: CASSEVEGRGNTIYF.

The chain carries TRBV12-3 or TRBV12-4 and TRBJ1-5; tentatively, D is TRBD1 (5 bases). The length of the CDR3 is 12 residues. The V end was cut by 3 bases, the J end by 7 bases, with 7 bases between. The CDR3 spells CASSFGGQPQHF. CDR3 DNA: TGTGCCAGCAGTTTCGGGGGGCAGCCCCAGCATTTT.

This clone was observed a few times. This chain joins TRBV6-5 and TRBJ2-7, with 8 bases lining up with TRBD1. V was pared by 6 bases and J by 7 bases, with 14 bases of the junction left unmatched. There are 15 residues in the CDR3. Germline CDR1 reads MNHEY; CDR2 reads SVGAGI. The CDR3 coding sequence is TGTGCCAGCAGACCAGACAGGGGAAACTTGGGGGAGCAGTACTTC. It codes for CASRPDRGNLGEQYF.

The DNA of the CDR3 is TGCAGCGTTGAAGCCTCCCCGTCGGGCTACGAGCAGTACTTC. It yields the protein CSVEASPSGYEQYF. The gene calls are TRBV29-1 and TRBJ2-7; D gene uncertain. The CDR3 covers 14 residues. CDR1 and CDR2 from the germline V gene are SQVTM and ANQGSEA. Trimming took 1 base from V and 3 from J, leaving 13 bases between them.

CDR3 region: CASSPVFGLAKETQYF. DNA for the CDR3: TGTGCCAGCAGCCCCGTCTTCGGACTAGCTAAAGAGACCCAGTACTTC. The chain has TRBV14 and TRBJ2-5, with 8 bases fitting TRBD2. The germline V gene has CDR1 SGHDN and CDR2 FVKESK. The CDR3 loop spans 16 amino acids. V gave up 4 bases and J gave up 3 bases; unmatched junction bases: 10.

V gene TRBV5-4 combines with J gene TRBJ2-1, with 7 bases lining up with TRBD2. After removal of 5 bases from V and 4 bases from J, the junction contained 6 bases not matched to a gene. This CDR3 spans 14 amino acids. CDR1 and CDR2 from the germline V gene are SGHNT and YYREEE (reference sequence). CDR3 DNA: TGTGCCAGCAGTCCAGTTAGCGGGTACAATGAGCAGTTCTTC. This codes for CASSPVSGYNEQFF.

This chain connects TRBV28 to TRBJ2-1; D may be TRBD2 (6 bases). The V end lost 4 bases, the J end lost 5 bases, and 12 bases lay between the germline ends. The CDR3 totals 14 residues. Germline V lookup: CDR1 MDHEN, CDR2 SYDVKM. In DNA, the CDR3 is TGTGCCAGCAGTTCGGGGCGGAGGGACAATGAGCAGTTCTTC. Translation: CASSSGRRDNEQFF.

This clone was picked up many times. Different DNA sequences within this sample yield the same CDR3. The chain joins TRBV6-6 to TRBJ2-7; 9 bases map to TRBD1. The CDR3 is 13 residues long. Germline V lookup: CDR1 MNHNY, CDR2 SVGAGI (reference sequence). Unmatched junction bases numbered 5, after V lost 6 bases and J lost 5 bases. The CDR3 DNA sequence: TGTGCCAGCAGCCCCACAGGGGGCGACGAGCAGTACTTC. Its translation is CASSPTGGDEQYF.

The chain uses TRBV14 and TRBJ2-1; TRBD1 aligns across 11 bases. Germline CDR1 reads SGHDN; CDR2 reads FVKESK. The CDR3 is 17 residues long. V lost 3 bases, J lost 3 bases, and 7 bases stayed unmatched. CDR3 in DNA: TGTGCCAGCAGCCACGCTTACGGGACAGGGGGCTACAATGAGCAGTTCTTC. It yields the protein CASSHAYGTGGYNEQFF.